This entry is about one T cell receptor (beta chain). Unique molecular identifiers were used in preparing the TCRbeta library. TCRdb ran MiXCR on the PCR reads and lists one entry per CDR3 protein. The sample holds approximately 590,000 distinct CDR3 sequences, roughly a tenth seen once. The sample belongs to a study of T-cell reconstitution after alpha-beta-depleted transplantation in children. Germline V lookup: CDR1 SQVTM, CDR2 ANQGSEA. With V trimmed by 6 bases and J by 7 bases, 21 bases remained unmatched. The CDR3 is made up of 19 amino acids. The receptor was isolated from a human donor who donated a stem cell graft to a child with acute myeloid leukemia. The sequenced sample was PBMCs from the stem cell graft donor, obtained from the stem cell graft. This rearrangement joins TRBV29-1 to TRBJ2-1, with 13 bases matching TRBD2. As DNA, the CDR3 is TGCAGCGTCGCACAGATTCCGGGACTAGCGGGACCCCATCCAAATGAGCAGTTCTTC. Its protein product is CSVAQIPGLAGPHPNEQFF.